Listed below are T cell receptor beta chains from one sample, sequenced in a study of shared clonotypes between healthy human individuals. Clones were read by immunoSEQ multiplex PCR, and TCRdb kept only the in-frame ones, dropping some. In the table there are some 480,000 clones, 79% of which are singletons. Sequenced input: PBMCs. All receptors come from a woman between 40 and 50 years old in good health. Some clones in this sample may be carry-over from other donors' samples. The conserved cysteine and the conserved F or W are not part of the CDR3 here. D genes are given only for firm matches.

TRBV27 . ASSGGTLAYEQY
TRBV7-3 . ASSLGMGETQY
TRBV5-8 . ASSPDSWTEAF
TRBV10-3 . AISETPNYEQY
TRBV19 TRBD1 ATGTGTDTQY
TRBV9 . ASSVGSSNTEAF
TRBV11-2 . ASSLGSADTQY
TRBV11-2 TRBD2 ASTFASGETDTQY
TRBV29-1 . SAQKGHLNTEAF
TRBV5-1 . ASSDSTGSNEKLF
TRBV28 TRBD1 ASSLGYLRGPRQPQH
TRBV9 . ASSVVGSGFEQF
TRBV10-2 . ASGTVYNEQF
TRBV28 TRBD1 ASTRPRGTHEQY
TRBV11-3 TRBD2 ASSLDKGGRAYNEQF
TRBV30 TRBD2 AWSIQLAGGEQF
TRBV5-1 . ASSSPSGTSLYNEQF
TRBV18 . ASSPRSGDTDTQY
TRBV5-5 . ASSLGFLAPRTDTQY
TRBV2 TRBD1 ASRDRGEAMQY
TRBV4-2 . ASSQGLYNEQF
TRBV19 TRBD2 ASSIASGSYEQF
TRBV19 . ASSRQGPPYEQY
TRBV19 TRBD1 ASSIWDRGYGYT
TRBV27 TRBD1 ASSYQSFGQGGSPYNEQF